This TCR beta chain was recorded in a study of T cell responses to AZD1222 COVID-19 vaccine. Regarding the study as a whole: Two AZD1222 doses significantly raised spike-specific TCR breadth and depth over controls.

Libraries were prepared by immunoSEQ multiplex PCR; TCRdb keeps only in-frame clonotypes and omits some of them. The profile shows some 120,000 clones, 75% to 90% of them singletons. About this clone itself: Its antigen is not identified.

CDR1 MNHNY and CDR2 SVGAGI come from the germline V gene (reference sequence). The CDR3 contains 10 residues. V was pared by 7 bases and J by 8 bases, with 6 bases between. The chain is built from TRBV6-6 and TRBJ2-1; TRBD1 is a possible D gene (5 bases). This TCR was recovered from an adult in good health. The sample consisted of peripheral blood, taken on day 0 of AZD1222 vaccination. CDR3 nucleotide sequence: TGTGCCAGCAAAGGGGATGAGCAGTTCTTC. It yields the protein CASKGDEQFF.